This TCR beta chain came from a study of blood T cells in healthy people across ages. A word on this clonotype: Its antigen is unknown.

The CDR3 is made up of 12 amino acids. V was trimmed by 3 bases and J by 3 bases, leaving 7 bases between them. The germline CDR1 and CDR2 sequences are SQVTM and ANQGSEA. General observations from the study: A roughly linear age-dependent decrease characterized TCR beta diversity per million T cells.

The use of a sample-barcoded 5' primer and a J-beta primer mix characterized a second PCR of about 7 to 12 cycles. Each cDNA molecule, via a template-switch adaptor with 12 random nucleotides, was tagged. One entry per CDR3 protein, called by TCRdb with MiXCR from the 5' RACE reads. The data hold some 1.4 million distinct CDR3 sequences, with around 42% observed a single time. RNA extraction gave at least 5.5 micrograms of total RNA per sample. This TCR derives from a woman between 18 and 29 years old in good health. The specimen was blood. The chain links TRBV29-1 to TRBJ2-3; D remains unclear. This CDR3 reads CSVDIGTDTQYF. CDR3 sequence (DNA): TGCAGCGTTGACATCGGTACAGATACGCAGTATTTT.